What follows are 22 T cell receptor beta chains derived from one specimen sequenced in a study of shared clonotypes between healthy human individuals. The repertoire was sequenced with immunoSEQ multiplex PCR; TCRdb's copy has only in-frame clones and lacks some. Of some 2,400,000 clones listed, around 95% are singletons. The source material was naive CD4+ T cells sorted from blood. The subset here: CD45RA+ positively selected. The receptors were sampled from a man younger than 35 in good health.

This clone appeared a single time. The V gene is TRBV9, the J gene TRBJ2-2, with 11 bases lining up with TRBD2. V lost 0 bases and J lost 6; bases outside the gene matches: 7. Germline CDR1 SGDLS, CDR2 YYNGEE. The length of the CDR3 is 17 residues. The CDR3 loop is CASSVENSGRVPGELFF. CDR3 sequence (DNA): TGTGCCAGCAGCGTAGAGAATAGCGGGAGGGTCCCCGGGGAGCTGTTTTTT.

This chain uses TRBV5-1 with TRBJ2-1; possible D gene TRBD1, 5 bases. V was clipped by 3 bases and J by 4 bases, with 11 bases between them. Germline CDR1 is SGHRS and CDR2 is YFSETQ. This CDR3 region has 14 residues. The chain's CDR3 is CASSWAQGYNEQFF. CDR3 coding DNA: TGCGCCAGCAGCTGGGCCCAGGGATACAATGAGCAGTTCTTC. The full variable domain, rest sourced from reference TRBV5-1 and TRBJ2-1, is KAGVTQTPRYLIKTRGQQVTLSCSPISGHRSVSWYQQTPGQGLQFLFEYFSETQRNKGNFPGRFSGRQFSNSRSEMNVSTLELGDSALYLCASSWAQGYNEQFFGPGTRLTVL.

The chain is built from TRBV28 and TRBJ2-4; D is unresolved. The CDR3 has 13 amino acids. Trimming cost V 10 bases and J 1 base, with 11 bases left between them. Looked up from germline, CDR1 is MDHEN and CDR2 is SYDVKM. DNA of the CDR3: TGTGCCACTCGCGCCCGGGCCAAAAACATTCAGTACTTC. It codes for CATRARAKNIQYF.

V is TRBV28 and J is TRBJ1-1; D perhaps matches TRBD1 (6 bases). The CDR3 totals 13 residues. V was shortened by 4 bases and J by 9 bases, with 15 bases between the two germline ends. Germline CDR1 is MDHEN and CDR2 is SYDVKM. The CDR3 DNA reads as TGTGCCAGCAGTTCCCTCCGGGGGCGTCAAGCTTTCTTT. This sequence encodes CASSSLRGRQAFF. Full variable domain (rest looked up from reference TRBV28 and TRBJ1-1): DVKVTQSSRYLVKRTGEKVFLECVQDMDHENMFWYRQDPGLGLRLIYFSYDVKMKEKGDIPEGYSVSREKKERFSLILESASTNQTSMYLCASSSLRGRQAFFGQGTRLTVV.

The chain recombines TRBV4-1 with TRBJ2-7; D unresolved. Germline V gene lookup returns CDR1 MGHRA and CDR2 YSYEKL. The CDR3 consists of 16 residues. V dropped 1 base and J dropped 0 bases, with 13 bases sitting between them. The DNA of the CDR3 is TGCGCCAGCAGCCAAGCCTCCATCGTGGGCTCCTACGAGCAGTACTTC. Residues: CASSQASIVGSYEQYF.

The chain employs TRBV5-1 and TRBJ1-6; no reliable D call. The V end was cut by 0 bases, the J end by 10 bases, with 14 bases between. From germline, CDR1 is SGHRS and CDR2 YFSETQ. The CDR3 runs to 15 residues. Here the CDR3 reads CASSLEGRKDSPLHF. The CDR3 DNA sequence: TGCGCCAGCAGCTTGGAAGGTCGCAAGGACTCACCCCTCCACTTT.

This rearrangement joins TRBV5-4 to TRBJ2-3; D possibly corresponds to TRBD1 (6 bases). With 3 bases removed from V and 4 bases from J, the gap between germline ends came to 9 bases. In germline, CDR1 is SGHNT, CDR2 YYREEE (reference sequence). The length of the CDR3 is 13 residues. The CDR3 sequence is CASSWDTADTQYF. The CDR3, as DNA: TGTGCCAGCAGCTGGGACACGGCAGATACGCAGTATTTT.

This chain connects TRBV30 to TRBJ2-7; unclear D gene. Trimming removed 4 bases at V and 3 bases at J, with 13 bases between. Germline V gene sequence: CDR1 GTSNPN, CDR2 SVGIG (reference sequence). The CDR3 is made up of 13 amino acids. In nucleotides, the CDR3 is TGTGCCTGGACCTCCAGCCCAGTCTACGAGCAGTACTTC. Protein sequence: CAWTSSPVYEQYF.

V is TRBV11-2 and J is TRBJ1-4, with 8 positions matching TRBD1. Looked up from germline, CDR1 is SGHAT and CDR2 is FQNNGV. J lost 11 bases, V lost 1 base, and 6 bases had no gene match. The CDR3 loop spans 14 amino acids. The DNA of the CDR3 is TGTGCCAGCAGCTTAGCTGGACAGGGTGGGAAACTGTTTTTT. Its translation: CASSLAGQGGKLFF.

This clone occurred once. The chain carries TRBV7-9 and TRBJ1-5, with a weak D call TRBD1 (5 bases). CDR1 SEHNR and CDR2 FQNEAQ come from the germline V gene (reference sequence). The CDR3 spans 14 residues. The V and J ends lost 2 bases and 3 bases respectively, with 8 bases between them. The CDR3 sequence is CASSLKGINQPQHF. In nucleotides, the CDR3 is TGTGCCAGCAGCTTAAAGGGGATCAATCAGCCCCAGCATTTT.

The chain links TRBV6-1 to TRBJ1-2; a weak D match, TRBD1 (6 bases). V lost 4 bases and J 4 bases, leaving 10 bases between the germline ends. Germline CDR1 reads MNHNS; CDR2 reads SASEGT. There are 13 residues in the CDR3. DNA for the CDR3: TGTGCCAGCAGTGCTACAGGGCTCTATGGCTACACCTTC. It encodes CASSATGLYGYTF.

This clone was counted a single time. The chain employs TRBV10-2 and TRBJ1-6, with 10 nucleotides matching TRBD1. Germline V gene data show CDR1 as WSHSY and CDR2 as SAAADI. CDR3 length: 16 residues. V lost 6 bases, J lost 0 bases, and 2 bases stayed unmatched. The CDR3 DNA reads TGCGCCAGCAGGGGACAGGGGAGCTCCTATAATTCACCCCTCCACTTT. Its protein is CASRGQGSSYNSPLHF.

The J gene is TRBJ1-3, the V gene TRBV7-9, with D possibly matching TRBD1 (5 bases). Looked up from germline, CDR1 is SEHNR and CDR2 is FQNEAQ (reference sequence). The germline V and J ends were trimmed by 4 bases and 0 bases, with 19 bases remaining between them. This CDR3 has 18 amino acids. This chain's CDR3 is CASSYTMRGFPSGNTIYF. DNA of the CDR3: TGTGCCAGCAGCTACACAATGCGGGGGTTCCCCTCTGGAAACACCATATATTTT. Based on the CDR3 plus reference TRBV7-9 and TRBJ1-3, the full variable domain is DTGVSQNPRHKITKRGQNVTFRCDPISEHNRLYWYRQTLGQGPEFLTYFQNEAQLEKSRLLSDRFSAERPKGSFSTLEIQRTEQGDSAMYLCASSYTMRGFPSGNTIYFGEGSWLTVV.

This chain links TRBV19 with TRBJ1-2; D is possibly TRBD1 (5 bases). V lost 3 bases to trimming and J lost 4 bases, with 15 bases between them. In germline, CDR1 is LNHDA, CDR2 SQIVND (reference sequence). This CDR3 region has 15 residues. The CDR3 sequence is CASSIGPGYSYGYTF. In DNA, the CDR3 is TGTGCCAGTAGTATCGGTCCAGGGTATAGCTATGGCTACACCTTC.

The chain has TRBV6-1 and TRBJ2-7; 9 nucleotides agree with TRBD1. The CDR3 length is 15 residues. Per the germline V gene, CDR1 is MNHNS and CDR2 is SASEGT. Trimming took 7 bases from V and 5 from J; bases not matched to a gene: 12. CDR3 nucleotide sequence: TGTGCCAGCAACCGGGACAGGGCGATTAAGGACGAGCAGTACTTC. Translating it yields CASNRDRAIKDEQYF.

The rearrangement joins TRBV5-1 to TRBJ1-2; D is unresolved. Between the trimmed V and J ends, which lost 3 bases and 0 bases, there was a span of 12 bases. This CDR3 is built from 15 residues. CDR1 SGHRS and CDR2 YFSETQ come from the germline V gene. The chain's CDR3 is CASSSTTEANYGYTF. The CDR3 DNA follows: TGCGCCAGCAGCTCGACCACGGAAGCTAACTATGGCTACACCTTC. The complete variable domain, with remaining parts taken from reference TRBV5-1 and TRBJ1-2, reads KAGVTQTPRYLIKTRGQQVTLSCSPISGHRSVSWYQQTPGQGLQFLFEYFSETQRNKGNFPGRFSGRQFSNSRSEMNVSTLELGDSALYLCASSSTTEANYGYTFGSGTRLTVV.

V and J are TRBV9 and TRBJ1-2, with 7 bases lining up with TRBD1. Germline lookup yields CDR1 SGDLS and CDR2 YYNGEE. The junction had 10 bases not matched to a gene; V was cut back by 4 bases and J by 7 bases. This CDR3 is built from 14 residues. CDR3 DNA: TGTGCCAGCAGCTCCGGCAGGGGGTATCTTGGCTACACCTTC. Protein product: CASSSGRGYLGYTF.

V gene TRBV19 combines with J gene TRBJ2-7, with TRBD1 as a possible D gene (6 bases). V dropped 4 bases and J dropped 0 bases, with 13 bases sitting between them. The CDR3 covers 15 residues. From germline, CDR1 is LNHDA and CDR2 SQIVND (reference sequence). As DNA, the CDR3 is TGTGCCAGTAGTAGAACGACAGGTCACTCCTACGAGCAGTACTTC. Translation gives CASSRTTGHSYEQYF.

This clone was seen once. V is TRBV6-1 and J is TRBJ2-7; 7 bases map to TRBD2. From germline, CDR1 is MNHNS and CDR2 SASEGT. J lost 3 bases, V lost 3 bases, and 2 bases had no gene match. The CDR3 is 13 residues long. The CDR3 nucleotides are TGTGCCAGCAGTGAGGCGGGGGTCTACGAGCAGTACTTC. It is translated as CASSEAGVYEQYF.

As to this clone: The sample contains more than one DNA sequence encoding this CDR3. The V and J genes are TRBV10-3 and TRBJ2-1; TRBD2 matches 7 bases. The CDR3 extends over 14 amino acids. Germline CDR1 is ENHRY and CDR2 is SYGVKD. With V trimmed by 6 bases and J by 0 bases, 2 bases remained unmatched. The CDR3: CAIRGGSSYNEQFF. The CDR3 nucleotides read TGTGCCATCAGGGGCGGGAGCTCCTACAATGAGCAGTTCTTC.

V usage is TRBV4-1 and J usage is TRBJ2-7; a weak D match, TRBD2 (6 bases). CDR1 is MGHRA, CDR2 YSYEKL, per germline. V lost 3 bases, J lost 4 bases, and 28 bases lay in between. The CDR3 totals 19 residues. The CDR3 loop is CASSHRSGLLAASRYEQYF. For the CDR3, the DNA is TGCGCCAGCAGCCATCGCTCAGGACTATTAGCGGCTTCGCGGTACGAGCAGTACTTC.

The chain carries TRBV4-1 and TRBJ1-5; 8 bases match TRBD1. The V gene end was trimmed by 5 bases and the J gene end by 1 base; junction bases not matched to a gene: 7. The CDR3 consists of 16 residues. CDR1 is MGHRA and CDR2 is YSYEKL in the germline V gene. This CDR3 reads CASSVSGQGSNQPQHF. The CDR3 coding sequence is TGCGCCAGCAGCGTTTCCGGACAGGGAAGCAATCAGCCCCAGCATTTT.